This TCR beta chain was observed in a study of a mutant IDH1 vaccine in newly diagnosed glioma. J was trimmed by 6 bases and V by 1 base; bases with no gene match: 10. The germline V gene has CDR1 KGHSH and CDR2 LQKENI. This CDR3 spans 17 amino acids. Here immunoSEQ multiplex PCR was the method, and the copy in TCRdb shows in-frame clones only, minus some. The table has 30,000 to 35,000 clones, roughly 50% seen once. As concerns this clone: Its antigen is not identified.

The time point here: week 5, during vaccination. Vaccination used 300 ug of mutant IDH1 20-mer peptide per dose, with topical imiquimod. Each of the donors came in with new WHO grade 3 or 4 astrocytomas that were IDH1-mutant and ATRX-lost. The chain has TRBV18 and TRBJ2-1, with 9 bases identical to TRBD2. This TCR was sampled from a woman aged 18-35 years with glioma. The starting material was PBMCs, obtained from a glioma patient whose treatment included an IDH1 peptide vaccine. As DNA, the CDR3 is TGTGCCAGCTCACCACTTCGCCCCTCAGCGGGAGGCAATGAGCAGTTCTTC. Protein product: CASSPLRPSAGGNEQFF.